This T cell receptor beta chain appears in the sequencing data of a study of cytomegalovirus exposure and HLA in healthy donors. Germline trimming cut 4 bases from V and 16 bases from J; bases unmatched to any gene: 9. The CDR3 has 12 residues. Germline V lookup: CDR1 MDHEN, CDR2 SYDVKM. PCR was performed using 60 Vbeta and 13 Jbeta primers. Per the original methods: Among the unique TCR beta chains that a later analysis counted, around 72 million in all, approximately 12 million were shared. The protocol was immunoSEQ multiplex PCR, while the TCRdb copy is restricted to in-frame clones and leaves out a portion. Clone size and V and J calls were adopted from that table, with D and trimming inferred from the DNA. In the table there are 57,000 or so clones, 75% to 85% of which are singletons. Turning to this clone: Its antigen is unknown.

Regarding the study as a whole: Common viral pathogens seemed, in a later analysis, to connect with several of the most significant clusters. Trimming of TCR beta V- and J-genes showed a link, identified in a later analysis, to a missense DCLRE1C variant.

The sequencing input was PBMCs. The clonotype was recovered from a man between 50 and 59 years old in good health and CMV-seropositive. The chain has TRBV28 and TRBJ2-4; 8 positions agree with TRBD2. The CDR3 sequence is CASSSRSGGGYF. The CDR3 nucleotides read TGTGCCAGCAGTTCCCGATCGGGGGGGGGATACTTC.